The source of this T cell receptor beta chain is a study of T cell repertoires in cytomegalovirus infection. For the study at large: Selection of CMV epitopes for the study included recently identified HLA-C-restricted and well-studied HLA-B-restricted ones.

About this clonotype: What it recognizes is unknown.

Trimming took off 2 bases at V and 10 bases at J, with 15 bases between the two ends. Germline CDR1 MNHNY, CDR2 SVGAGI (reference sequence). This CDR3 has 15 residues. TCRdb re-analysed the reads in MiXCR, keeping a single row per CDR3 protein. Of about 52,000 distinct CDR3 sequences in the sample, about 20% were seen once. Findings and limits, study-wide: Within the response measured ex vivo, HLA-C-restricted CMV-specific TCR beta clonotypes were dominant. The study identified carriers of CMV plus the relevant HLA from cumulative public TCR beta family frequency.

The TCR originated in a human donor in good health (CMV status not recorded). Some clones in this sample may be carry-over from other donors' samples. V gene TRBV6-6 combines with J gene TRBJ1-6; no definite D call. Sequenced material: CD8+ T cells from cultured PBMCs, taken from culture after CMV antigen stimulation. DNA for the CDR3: TGTGCCAGCAGTTACGGCTCAGCCCCTGGGTCACCCCTCCACTTT. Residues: CASSYGSAPGSPLHF.